This entry is about one T cell receptor beta chain. The target antigen is unknown. The primer mix had 60 Vbeta and 13 Jbeta primers. The method was immunoSEQ multiplex PCR; TCRdb's version includes in-frame clones alone and lacks a portion of them. The sample has about 100,000 clones, 65% to 75% seen once. The J segment lost 2 bases and the V segment lost 1 base, leaving 6 bases of the junction unmatched. This CDR3 has 17 residues. Germline CDR1 reads SGDLS; CDR2 reads YYNGEE. This specimen comes from a study of cytomegalovirus exposure and HLA in healthy donors. Study results and limitations: Previously analyzed data showed that most TCR beta V segments were productive at a frequency of about 87% or about 30%. Certain indistinguishable V segments, among them TRBV6-2 and TRBV6-3, were excluded. Accurate prediction of most subjects' HLA-A and HLA-B alleles from TCR beta sequences was reported. The study designated roughly 150 TCR beta chains cytomegalovirus-associated.

The receptor was isolated from a woman in her 70s in good health and CMV-seropositive. The chain employs TRBV9 and TRBJ2-5, with TRBD2 matching 12 bases. The sequenced sample consisted of PBMCs. The CDR3 DNA reads TGTGCCAGCAGCGTACTGTCTAGCGGGAGGGGGCAAGAGACCCAGTACTTC. This sequence encodes CASSVLSSGRGQETQYF.